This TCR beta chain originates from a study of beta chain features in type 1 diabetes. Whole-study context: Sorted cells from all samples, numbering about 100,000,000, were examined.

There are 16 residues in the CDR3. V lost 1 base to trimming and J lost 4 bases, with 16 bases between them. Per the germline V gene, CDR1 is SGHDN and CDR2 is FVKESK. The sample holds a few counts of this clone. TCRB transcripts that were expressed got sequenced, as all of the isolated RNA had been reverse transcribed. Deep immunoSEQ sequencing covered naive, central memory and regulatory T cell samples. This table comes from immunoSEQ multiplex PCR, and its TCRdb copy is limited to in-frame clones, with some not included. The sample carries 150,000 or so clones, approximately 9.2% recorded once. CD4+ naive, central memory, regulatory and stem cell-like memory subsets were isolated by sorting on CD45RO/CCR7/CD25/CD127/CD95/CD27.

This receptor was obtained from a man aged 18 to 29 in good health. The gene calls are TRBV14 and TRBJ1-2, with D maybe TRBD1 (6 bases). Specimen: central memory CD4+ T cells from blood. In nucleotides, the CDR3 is TGTGCCAGCAGCCAAGGGACAGCATCAACAGCCTATGGCTACACCTTC. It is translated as CASSQGTASTAYGYTF.